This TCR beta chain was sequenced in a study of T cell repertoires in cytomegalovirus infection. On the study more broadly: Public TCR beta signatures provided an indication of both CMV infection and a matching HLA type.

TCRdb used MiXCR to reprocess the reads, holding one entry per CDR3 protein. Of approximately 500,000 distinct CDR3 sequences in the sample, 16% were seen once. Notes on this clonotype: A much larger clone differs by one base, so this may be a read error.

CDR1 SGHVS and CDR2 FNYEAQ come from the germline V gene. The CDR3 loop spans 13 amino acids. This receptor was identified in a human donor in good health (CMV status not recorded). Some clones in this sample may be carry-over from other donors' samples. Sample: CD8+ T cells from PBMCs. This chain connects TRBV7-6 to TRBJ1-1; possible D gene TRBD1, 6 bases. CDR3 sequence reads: CASSRGANTQAFF. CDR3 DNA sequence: TGTGCCAGCAGCAGGGGGGCAAACACTCAAGCTTTCTTT.